These T cell receptor beta chains were read from a single sample in a study of T cell repertoires in cytomegalovirus infection. Antigens of these TCRs are unknown. TCRdb used MiXCR to reprocess the reads, holding one entry per CDR3 protein. Of some 500,000 distinct CDR3 sequences in the sample, about 40% were seen once. Sequencing was performed on cultured PBMCs, taken from culture after CMV antigen stimulation. The origin of the receptors is a human donor in good health (CMV status not recorded). Some clones in this sample may be carry-over from other donors' samples. Both conserved end residues are part of each CDR3. Each record gives: J gene, V gene, D gene, clone size, CDR3 protein, CDR3 DNA. A D gene is named only where the DNA matches it firmly. Size is stated for part of the rows, as once, few or many counts, or as a class when the clone is expanded.

TRBJ1-1,TRBV6-2/TRBV6-3,-,-,CASSYPGAGRGTEAFF,TGTGCCAGCAGTTACCCGGGGGCAGGAAGGGGCACTGAAGCTTTCTTT
TRBJ1-1,TRBV20-1,TRBD1,-,CSARDWTGVLNTEAFF,TGCAGTGCTAGAGATTGGACAGGGGTCCTGAACACTGAAGCTTTCTTT
TRBJ2-5,TRBV20-1,-,-,CSAIIRGEETQYF,TGCAGTGCTATAATTAGGGGTGAAGAGACCCAGTACTTC
TRBJ2-1,TRBV19,TRBD2,-,CASRRTSVSYNEQFF,TGTGCCAGTAGGAGGACTAGCGTCTCCTACAATGAGCAGTTCTTC
TRBJ2-3,TRBV10-3,TRBD2,-,CATSGGDTDTQYF,TGTGCCACTAGCGGGGGGGACACAGATACGCAGTATTTT
TRBJ1-1,TRBV18,-,-,CASSRDVNTEAFF,TGTGCCAGCTCTCGGGACGTGAACACTGAAGCTTTCTTT
TRBJ1-4,TRBV7-6,-,once,CASSLGTVNNEKLFF,TGTGCCAGCAGCTTAGGGACAGTTAATAATGAAAAACTGTTTTTT
TRBJ2-1,TRBV28,-,few,CASNMGHNEQFF,TGTGCCAGCAACATGGGACACAATGAGCAGTTCTTC
TRBJ2-7,TRBV27,TRBD2,-,CASSLGGEREQYF,TGTGCCAGCAGTTTAGGGGGGGAGCGCGAGCAGTACTTC
TRBJ2-1,TRBV7-2,-,many,CASSYDSQRYNEQFF,TGTGCCAGCAGTTATGACTCTCAAAGGTACAATGAGCAGTTCTTC
TRBJ2-1,TRBV19,-,-,CASSTPEYNEQFF,TGTGCCAGTAGTACCCCAGAGTACAATGAGCAGTTCTTC
TRBJ2-7,TRBV18,TRBD1,-,CASSPGQGAPREQYF,TGTGCCAGCTCACCCGGACAGGGCGCGCCCCGGGAGCAGTACTTC
TRBJ2-3,TRBV20-1,TRBD2,-,CSARDRSGRASDTQYF,TGCAGTGCTAGAGATAGGAGCGGGAGGGCTTCAGATACGCAGTATTTT
TRBJ1-6,TRBV28,-,-,CASGDRFYSPLHF,TGTGCCAGTGGTGACAGGTTTTATTCACCCCTCCACTTT
TRBJ2-7,TRBV11-2,-,-,CASSLGSYERYF,TGTGCCAGCAGCCTAGGGAGCTACGAGCGGTACTTC
TRBJ1-1,TRBV28,-,-,CASSLGIRGEAFF,TGTGCCAGCAGTTTGGGGATCAGGGGTGAAGCTTTCTTT
TRBJ1-1,TRBV7-9,-,-,CASSPDRMVNTEAFF,TGTGCCAGCAGCCCGGACAGAATGGTGAACACTGAAGCTTTCTTT
TRBJ2-3,TRBV2,-,-,CASSPLVAGDTQYF,TGTGCCAGCTCCCCTTTGGTAGCTGGAGATACGCAGTATTTT
TRBJ2-5,TRBV11-2,-,-,CASSLWGLQETQYF,TGTGCCAGCAGCTTATGGGGGCTCCAAGAGACCCAGTACTTC
TRBJ2-5,TRBV7-8,-,few,CASSLEHRREQYF,TGTGCCAGCAGCTTAGAACACAGAAGAGAGCAGTACTTC
TRBJ2-5,TRBV7-2,-,few,CASSLVGWEETQYF,TGTGCCAGCAGCTTAGTCGGGTGGGAAGAGACCCAGTACTTC
TRBJ1-1,TRBV19,-,-,CASAMNTEAFF,TGTGCCAGTGCGATGAACACTGAAGCTTTCTTT
TRBJ2-1,TRBV4-1,TRBD1,-,CASSLGGRRGEQFF,TGCGCCAGCAGCCTGGGCGGTCGCAGGGGGGAGCAGTTCTTC
TRBJ2-6,TRBV11-2,-,few,CASSQSGGANVLTF,TGTGCCAGCAGCCAGAGCGGTGGGGCCAACGTCCTGACTTTC
TRBJ2-1,TRBV5-4,-,-,CASSSGPTPLNEQFF,TGTGCCAGCAGCTCTGGGCCTACCCCGTTGAATGAGCAGTTCTTC
TRBJ1-1,TRBV6-2/TRBV6-3,-,-,CASSDGPAGPPFNTEAFF,TGTGCCAGCAGTGATGGGCCGGCGGGCCCTCCTTTTAACACTGAAGCTTTCTTT